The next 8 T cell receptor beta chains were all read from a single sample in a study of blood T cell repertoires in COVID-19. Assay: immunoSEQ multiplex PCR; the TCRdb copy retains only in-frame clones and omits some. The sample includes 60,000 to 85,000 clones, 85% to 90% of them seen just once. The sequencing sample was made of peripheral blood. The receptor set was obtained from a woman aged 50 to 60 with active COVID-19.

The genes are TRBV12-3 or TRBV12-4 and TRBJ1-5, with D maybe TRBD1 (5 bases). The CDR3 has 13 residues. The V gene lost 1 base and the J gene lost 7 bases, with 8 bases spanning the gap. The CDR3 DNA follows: TGTGCCAGCAGTTTAGGGAAGGGGCAGCCCCAGCATTTT. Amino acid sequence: CASSLGKGQPQHF.

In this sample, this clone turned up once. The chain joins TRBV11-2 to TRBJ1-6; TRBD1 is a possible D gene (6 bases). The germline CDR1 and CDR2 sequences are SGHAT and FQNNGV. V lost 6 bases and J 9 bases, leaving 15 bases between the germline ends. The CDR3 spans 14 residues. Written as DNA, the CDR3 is TGTGCCAGCAGGCCAGGGGTTGTAGGTTCACCCCTCCACTTT. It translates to CASRPGVVGSPLHF.

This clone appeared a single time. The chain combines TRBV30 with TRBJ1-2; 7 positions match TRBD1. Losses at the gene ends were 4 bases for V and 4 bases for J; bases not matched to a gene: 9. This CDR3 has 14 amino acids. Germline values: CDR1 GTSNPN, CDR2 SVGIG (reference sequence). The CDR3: CAWTGTALTYGYTF. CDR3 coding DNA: TGTGCCTGGACCGGGACAGCCCTCACCTATGGCTACACCTTC.

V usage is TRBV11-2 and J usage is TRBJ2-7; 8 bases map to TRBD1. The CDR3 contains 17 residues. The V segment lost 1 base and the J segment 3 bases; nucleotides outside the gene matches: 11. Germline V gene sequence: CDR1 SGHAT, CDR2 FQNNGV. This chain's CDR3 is CASSLGGPTGVNYEQYF. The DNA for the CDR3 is TGTGCCAGCAGCTTAGGTGGCCCGACAGGGGTCAACTACGAGCAGTACTTC. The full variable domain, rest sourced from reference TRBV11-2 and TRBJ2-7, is EAGVAQSPRYKIIEKRQSVAFWCNPISGHATLYWYQQILGQGPKLLIQFQNNGVVDDSQLPKDRFSAERLKGVDSTLKIQPAKLEDSAVYLCASSLGGPTGVNYEQYFGPGTRLTVT.

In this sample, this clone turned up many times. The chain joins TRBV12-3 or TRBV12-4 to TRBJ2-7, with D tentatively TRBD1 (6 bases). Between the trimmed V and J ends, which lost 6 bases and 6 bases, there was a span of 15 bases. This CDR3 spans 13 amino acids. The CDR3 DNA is TGTGCCAGCAGCCCAGGGGTCAAGGCCGAGCAGTACTTC. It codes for CASSPGVKAEQYF.

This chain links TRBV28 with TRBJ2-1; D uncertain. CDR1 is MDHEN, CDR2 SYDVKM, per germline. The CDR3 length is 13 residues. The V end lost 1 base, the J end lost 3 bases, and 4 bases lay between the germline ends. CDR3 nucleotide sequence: TGTGCCAGCAGTTTATCCGTCTACAATGAGCAGTTCTTC. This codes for CASSLSVYNEQFF.

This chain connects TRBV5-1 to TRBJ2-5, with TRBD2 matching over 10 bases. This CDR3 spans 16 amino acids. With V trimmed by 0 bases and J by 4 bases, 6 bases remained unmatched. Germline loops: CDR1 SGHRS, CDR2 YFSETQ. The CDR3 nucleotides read TGCGCCAGCAGCTTGGGGATAGCGGGAGGACTAGAGACCCAGTACTTC. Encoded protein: CASSLGIAGGLETQYF.

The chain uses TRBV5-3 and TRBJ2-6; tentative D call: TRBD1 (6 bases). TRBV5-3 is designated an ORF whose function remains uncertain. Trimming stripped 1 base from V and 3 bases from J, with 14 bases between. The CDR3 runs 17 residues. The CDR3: CARSLPGAGVGANVLTF. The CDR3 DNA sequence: TGTGCCAGAAGCTTGCCCGGAGCAGGGGTTGGGGCCAACGTCCTGACTTTC.